These 2 T cell receptor beta chains share one sample of origin, sequenced in a study of blood T cells in healthy people across ages. A J-beta primer mix and a sample-barcoded 5' primer were used in a second PCR of about 7 to 12 cycles. TCRdb itself ran the 5' RACE reads through MiXCR, one entry per CDR3 protein. The data contain 650,000 or so distinct CDR3 sequences, roughly half of them singletons. The sequencing input was blood. Source of these receptors: a woman older than 75 in good health.

Notes on this clonotype: A read error may explain this, as a much larger clone is one base away. The rearrangement joins TRBV6-5 to TRBJ2-3; D not resolved. The CDR3 is 14 amino acids. With 5 bases removed from V and 6 bases from J, the gap between germline ends came to 15 bases. Germline assignment: CDR1 MNHEY and CDR2 SVGAGI. For the CDR3, the DNA is TGTGCCAGCAGTGACGCTACCTACGCCGATACGCAGTATTTT. Encoded protein: CASSDATYADTQYF.

This clonotype was seen once. One end of the junction fails to match germline, which may point to a read error. The J gene is TRBJ2-7, the V gene TRBV27; 7 bases fit TRBD1. This CDR3 comprises 14 residues. The germline CDR1 and CDR2 sequences are MNHEY and SMNVEV (reference sequence). The DNA of the CDR3 is TGTGCCAGCAGCCCACGGGACAGCTCCTACGGGCAGTACTTC. Translated, it gives CASSPRDSSYGQYF.